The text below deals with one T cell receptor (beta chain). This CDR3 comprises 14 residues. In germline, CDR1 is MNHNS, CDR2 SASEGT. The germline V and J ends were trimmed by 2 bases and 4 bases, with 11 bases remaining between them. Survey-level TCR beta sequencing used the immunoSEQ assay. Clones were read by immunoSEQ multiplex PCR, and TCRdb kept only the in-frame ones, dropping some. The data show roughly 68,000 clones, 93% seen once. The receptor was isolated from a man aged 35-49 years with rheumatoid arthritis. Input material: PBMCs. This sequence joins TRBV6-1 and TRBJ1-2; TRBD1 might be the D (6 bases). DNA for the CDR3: TGTGCCAGCAGTGAAAACGGGGACATCTATGGCTACACCTTC. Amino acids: CASSENGDIYGYTF.